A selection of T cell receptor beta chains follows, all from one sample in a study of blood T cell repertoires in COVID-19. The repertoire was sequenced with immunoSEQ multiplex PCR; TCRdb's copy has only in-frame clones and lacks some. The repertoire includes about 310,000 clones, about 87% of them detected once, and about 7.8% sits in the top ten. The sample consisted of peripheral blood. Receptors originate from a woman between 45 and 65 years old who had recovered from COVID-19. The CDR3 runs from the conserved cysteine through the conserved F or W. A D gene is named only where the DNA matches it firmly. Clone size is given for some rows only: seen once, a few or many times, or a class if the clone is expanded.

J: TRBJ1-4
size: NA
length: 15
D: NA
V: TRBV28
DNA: TGTGCCAGCGCGGGGCTGGGTTCAACTAATGAAAAACTGTTTTTT
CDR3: CASAGLGSTNEKLFF

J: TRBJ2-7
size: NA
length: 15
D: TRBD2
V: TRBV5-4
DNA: TGTGCCAGCAGCCCCCCGTGGAGCGGGGTTTACGAGCAGTACTTC
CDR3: CASSPPWSGVYEQYF

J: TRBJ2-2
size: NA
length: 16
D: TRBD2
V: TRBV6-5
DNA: TGTGCCAGCAGTTATGTAGCGGGAGGTTACACCGGGGAGCTGTTTTTT
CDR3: CASSYVAGGYTGELFF

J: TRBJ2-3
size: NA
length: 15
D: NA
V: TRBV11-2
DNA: TGTGCCAGCAGCTTAGCAGGGTCTAGCACAGATACGCAGTATTTT
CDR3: CASSLAGSSTDTQYF

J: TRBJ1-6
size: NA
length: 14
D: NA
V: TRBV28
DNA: TGTGCCAGCAGTTTACAGGACAGAGCCTCACCCCTCCACTTT
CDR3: CASSLQDRASPLHF

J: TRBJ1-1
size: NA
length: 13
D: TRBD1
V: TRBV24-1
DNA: TGTGCCACCAGTGATCCTGGGACAGGGGAAGCTTTCTTT
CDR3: CATSDPGTGEAFF

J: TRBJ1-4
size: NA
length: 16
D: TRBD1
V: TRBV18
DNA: TGTGCCAGCTCACCACAGGGGGCGGCCACTAATGAAAAACTGTTTTTT
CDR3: CASSPQGAATNEKLFF

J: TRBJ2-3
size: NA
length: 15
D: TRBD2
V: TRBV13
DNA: TGTGCCAGCAGCTTACAGCGGGGGGGCTCAGATACGCAGTATTTT
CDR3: CASSLQRGGSDTQYF

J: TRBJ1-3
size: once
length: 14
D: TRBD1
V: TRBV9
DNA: TGTGCCAGCAGCCCCCAGGGGGTTGGAAACACCATATATTTT
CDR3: CASSPQGVGNTIYF

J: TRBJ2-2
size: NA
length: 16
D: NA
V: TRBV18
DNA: TGTGCCAGCTCACCACCGGGGCGGCCGAGGACCGGGGAGCTGTTTTTT
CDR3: CASSPPGRPRTGELFF

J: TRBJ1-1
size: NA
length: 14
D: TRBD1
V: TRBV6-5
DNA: TGTGCCAGCAGTCAACAGGGGTCCAGCACTGAAGCTTTCTTT
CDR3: CASSQQGSSTEAFF

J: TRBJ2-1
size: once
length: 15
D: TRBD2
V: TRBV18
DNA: TGTGCCAGCTCACCAGGGAGCGGGACCTACAATGAGCAGTTCTTC
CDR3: CASSPGSGTYNEQFF

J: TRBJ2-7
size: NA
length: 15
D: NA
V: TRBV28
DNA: TGTGCCAGCAGTTTGGGCGGGTCGGTGGGCTACGAGCAGTACTTC
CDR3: CASSLGGSVGYEQYF

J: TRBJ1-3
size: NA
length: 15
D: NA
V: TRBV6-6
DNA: TGTGCCAGCAGTTACTCAACAGTCTCTGGAAACACCATATATTTT
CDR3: CASSYSTVSGNTIYF

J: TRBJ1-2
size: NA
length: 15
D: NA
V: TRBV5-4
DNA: TGTGCCAGCAGCTTGTCTGGCAGACTACTCTATGGCTACACCTTC
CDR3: CASSLSGRLLYGYTF

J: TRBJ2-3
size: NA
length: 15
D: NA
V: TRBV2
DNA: TGTGCCAGCAGAGGGGCGGCCTCGGCCACCGATACGCAGTATTTT
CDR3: CASRGAASATDTQYF

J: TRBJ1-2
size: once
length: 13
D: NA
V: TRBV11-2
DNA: TGTGCCAGCAGCTTAGAATCGGGGGGCGAGAACACCTTC
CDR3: CASSLESGGENTF

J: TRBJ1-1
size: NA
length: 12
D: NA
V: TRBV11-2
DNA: TGTGCCAGCAGTTTTAGCGGATCCGAAGCTTTCTTT
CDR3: CASSFSGSEAFF

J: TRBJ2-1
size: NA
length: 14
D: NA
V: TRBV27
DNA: TGTGCCAGCAGTACCTACTCGACAGTCAATGAGCAGTTCTTC
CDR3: CASSTYSTVNEQFF

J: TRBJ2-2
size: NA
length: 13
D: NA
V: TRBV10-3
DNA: TGTGCCACCGAGGGACAGAACACCGGGGAGCTGTTTTTT
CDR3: CATEGQNTGELFF

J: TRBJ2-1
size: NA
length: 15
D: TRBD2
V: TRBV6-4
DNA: TGTGCCAGCAGTGCTCTAGCGGGAGTCCTCAATGAGCAGTTCTTC
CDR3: CASSALAGVLNEQFF

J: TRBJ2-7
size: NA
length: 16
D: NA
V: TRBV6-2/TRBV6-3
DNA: TGTGCCAGCAGTTACTTATCCAGGGGAGCGAGCTACGAGCAGTACTTC
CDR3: CASSYLSRGASYEQYF

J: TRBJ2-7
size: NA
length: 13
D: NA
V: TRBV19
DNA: TGTGCCAGTAGTATAGGCAGGGGCTACGAGCAGTACTTC
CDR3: CASSIGRGYEQYF